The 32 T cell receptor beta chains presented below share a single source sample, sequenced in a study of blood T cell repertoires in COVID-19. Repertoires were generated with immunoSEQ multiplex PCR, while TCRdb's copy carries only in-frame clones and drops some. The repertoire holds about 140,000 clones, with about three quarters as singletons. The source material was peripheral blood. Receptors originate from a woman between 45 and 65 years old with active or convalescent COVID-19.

CDR3 nucleotides: TGTGCCAGCAGCTTGGGGGGGGCCACTGAAGCTTTCTTT. Protein product: CASSLGGATEAFF. V usage is TRBV11-3 and J usage is TRBJ1-1; D possibly corresponds to TRBD1 (6 bases). The germline CDR1 and CDR2 sequences are SGHNT and YENEEA. The CDR3 runs to 13 residues. The ends were cut back, 3 bases at V and 4 bases at J, with 9 bases in the middle. Combining the CDR3 with reference TRBV11-3 and TRBJ1-1 gives the whole variable domain EAGVVQSPRYKIIEKKQPVAFWCNPISGHNTLYWYLQNLGQGPELLIRYENEEAVDDSQLPKDRFSAERLKGVDSTLKIQPAELGDSAVYLCASSLGGATEAFFGQGTRLTVV.

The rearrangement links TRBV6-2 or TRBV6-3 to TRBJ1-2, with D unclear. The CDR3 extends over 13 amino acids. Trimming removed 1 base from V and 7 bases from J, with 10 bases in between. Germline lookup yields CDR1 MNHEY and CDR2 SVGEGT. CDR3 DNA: TGTGCCAGCAGTTACTTCGAGAGAGGTGGCTACACCTTC. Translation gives CASSYFERGGYTF.

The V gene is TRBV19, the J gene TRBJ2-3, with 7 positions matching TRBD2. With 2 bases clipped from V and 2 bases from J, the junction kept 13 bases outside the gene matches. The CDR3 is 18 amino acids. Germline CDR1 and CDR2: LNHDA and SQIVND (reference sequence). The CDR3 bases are TGTGCCAGTAGTATACGGGGAGGGTCTAGCGGACCCACAGATACGCAGTATTTT. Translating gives CASSIRGGSSGPTDTQYF.

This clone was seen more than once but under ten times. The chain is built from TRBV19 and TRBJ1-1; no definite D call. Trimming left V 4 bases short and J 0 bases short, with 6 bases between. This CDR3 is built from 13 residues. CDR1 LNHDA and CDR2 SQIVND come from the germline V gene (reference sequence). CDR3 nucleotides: TGTGCCAGTAGTAACACAATGAACACTGAAGCTTTCTTT. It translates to CASSNTMNTEAFF.

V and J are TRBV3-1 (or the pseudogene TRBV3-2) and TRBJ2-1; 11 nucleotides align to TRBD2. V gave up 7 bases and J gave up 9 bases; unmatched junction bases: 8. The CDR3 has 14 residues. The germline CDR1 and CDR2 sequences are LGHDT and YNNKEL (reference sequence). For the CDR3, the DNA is TGTGCCAGCACTTCGGGACTAGCGGATAGTGAGCAGTTCTTC. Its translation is CASTSGLADSEQFF.

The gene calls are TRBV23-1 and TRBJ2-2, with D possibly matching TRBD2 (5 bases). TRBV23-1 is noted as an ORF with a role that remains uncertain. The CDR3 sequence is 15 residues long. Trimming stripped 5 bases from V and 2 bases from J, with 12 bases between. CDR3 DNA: TGCGCCAGCAGTTTTTGGACGGGAAACACCGGGGAGCTGTTTTTT. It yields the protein CASSFWTGNTGELFF.

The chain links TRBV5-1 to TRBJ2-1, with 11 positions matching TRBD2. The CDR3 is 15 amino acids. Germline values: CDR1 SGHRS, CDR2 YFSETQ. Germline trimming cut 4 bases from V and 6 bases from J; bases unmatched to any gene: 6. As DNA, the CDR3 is TGCGCCAGCAGCCCGGGACTAGCGGAGAGCAATGAGCAGTTCTTC. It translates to CASSPGLAESNEQFF.

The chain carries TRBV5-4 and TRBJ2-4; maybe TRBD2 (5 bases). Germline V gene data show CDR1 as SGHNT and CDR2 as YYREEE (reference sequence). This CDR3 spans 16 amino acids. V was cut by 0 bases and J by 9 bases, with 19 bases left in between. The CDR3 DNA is TGTGCCAGCAGCTTGGATACAGACTTTCAAAGCGGCATTCAGTACTTC. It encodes CASSLDTDFQSGIQYF.

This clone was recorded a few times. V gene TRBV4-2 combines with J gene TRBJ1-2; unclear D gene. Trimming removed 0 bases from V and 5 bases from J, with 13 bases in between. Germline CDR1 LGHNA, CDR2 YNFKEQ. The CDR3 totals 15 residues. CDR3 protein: CASSQESTRWYGYTF. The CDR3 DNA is TGTGCCAGCAGCCAAGAAAGTACTCGATGGTATGGCTACACCTTC.

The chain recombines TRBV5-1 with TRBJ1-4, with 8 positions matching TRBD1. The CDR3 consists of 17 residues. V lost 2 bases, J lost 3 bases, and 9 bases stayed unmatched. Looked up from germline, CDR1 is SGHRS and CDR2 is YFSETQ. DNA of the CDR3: TGCGCCAGCAGCTTAACAGGGGGTTCTGGCCCTAATGAAAAACTGTTTTTT. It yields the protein CASSLTGGSGPNEKLFF.

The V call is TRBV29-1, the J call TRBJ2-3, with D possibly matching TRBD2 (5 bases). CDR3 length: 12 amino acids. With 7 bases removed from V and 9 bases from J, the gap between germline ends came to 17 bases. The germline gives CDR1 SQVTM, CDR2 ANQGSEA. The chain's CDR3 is CSAQPSAGTQYF. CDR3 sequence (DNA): TGCAGCGCTCAACCCTCTGCGGGCACGCAGTATTTT.

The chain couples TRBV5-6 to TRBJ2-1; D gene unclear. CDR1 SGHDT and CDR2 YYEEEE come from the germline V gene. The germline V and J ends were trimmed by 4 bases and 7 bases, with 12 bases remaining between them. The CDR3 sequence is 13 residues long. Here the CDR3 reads CASSLGYWNEQFF. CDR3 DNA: TGTGCCAGCAGCCTCGGGTATTGGAATGAGCAGTTCTTC. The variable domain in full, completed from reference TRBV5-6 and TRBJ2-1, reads DAGVTQSPTHLIKTRGQQVTLRCSPKSGHDTVSWYQQALGQGPQFIFQYYEEEERQRGNFPDRFSGHQFPNYSSELNVNALLLGDSALYLCASSLGYWNEQFFGPGTRLTVL.

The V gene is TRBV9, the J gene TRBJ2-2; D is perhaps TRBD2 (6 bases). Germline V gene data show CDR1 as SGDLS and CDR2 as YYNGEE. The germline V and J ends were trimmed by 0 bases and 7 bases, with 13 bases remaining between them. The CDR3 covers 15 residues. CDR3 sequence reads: CASSVVEGISGELFF. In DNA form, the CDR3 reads TGTGCCAGCAGCGTAGTGGAGGGTATCAGCGGGGAGCTGTTTTTT.

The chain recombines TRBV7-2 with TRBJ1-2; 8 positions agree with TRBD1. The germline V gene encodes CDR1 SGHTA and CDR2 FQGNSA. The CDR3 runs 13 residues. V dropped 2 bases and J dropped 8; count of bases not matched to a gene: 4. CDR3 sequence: CASSLLGTGGYTF. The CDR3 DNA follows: TGTGCCAGCAGCTTACTCGGGACAGGCGGCTACACCTTC.

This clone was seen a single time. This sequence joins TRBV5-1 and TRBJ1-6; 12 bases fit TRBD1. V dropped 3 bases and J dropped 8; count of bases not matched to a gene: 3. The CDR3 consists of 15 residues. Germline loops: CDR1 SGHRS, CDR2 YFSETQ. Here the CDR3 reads CASSWGTGGYSPLHF. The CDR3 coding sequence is TGCGCCAGCAGCTGGGGGACAGGGGGCTATTCACCCCTCCACTTT.

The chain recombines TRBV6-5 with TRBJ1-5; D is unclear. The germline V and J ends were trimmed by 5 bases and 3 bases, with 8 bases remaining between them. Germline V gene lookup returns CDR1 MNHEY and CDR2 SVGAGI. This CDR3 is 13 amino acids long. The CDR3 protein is CASSQQLNQPQHF. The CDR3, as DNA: TGTGCCAGCAGTCAACAGCTCAATCAGCCCCAGCATTTT.

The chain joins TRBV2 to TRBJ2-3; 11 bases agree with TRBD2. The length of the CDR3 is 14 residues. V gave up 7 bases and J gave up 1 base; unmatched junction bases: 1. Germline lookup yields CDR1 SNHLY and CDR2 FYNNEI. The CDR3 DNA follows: TGTGCCAGCATGGGACTAGCGGGCACAGATACGCAGTATTTT. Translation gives CASMGLAGTDTQYF. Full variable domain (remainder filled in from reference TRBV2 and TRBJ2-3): EPEVTQTPSHQVTQMGQEVILRCVPISNHLYFYWYRQILGQKVEFLVSFYNNEISEKSEIFDDQFSVERPDGSNFTLKIRSTKLEDSAMYFCASMGLAGTDTQYFGPGTRLTVL.

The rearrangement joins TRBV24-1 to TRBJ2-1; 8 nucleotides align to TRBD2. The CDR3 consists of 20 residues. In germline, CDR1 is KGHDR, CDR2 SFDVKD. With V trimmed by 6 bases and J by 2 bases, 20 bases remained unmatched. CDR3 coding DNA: TGTGCCACCAGTCCCACCGGGTGGGGGAAGCGGGAGTCGACCTACAATGAGCAGTTCTTC. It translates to CATSPTGWGKRESTYNEQFF.

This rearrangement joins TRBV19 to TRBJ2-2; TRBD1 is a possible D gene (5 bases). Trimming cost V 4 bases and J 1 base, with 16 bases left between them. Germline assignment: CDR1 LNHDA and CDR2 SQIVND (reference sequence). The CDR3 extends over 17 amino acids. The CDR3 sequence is CASSTSYATENTGELFF. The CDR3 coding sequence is TGTGCCAGTAGTACCTCATATGCGACAGAGAACACCGGGGAGCTGTTTTTT.

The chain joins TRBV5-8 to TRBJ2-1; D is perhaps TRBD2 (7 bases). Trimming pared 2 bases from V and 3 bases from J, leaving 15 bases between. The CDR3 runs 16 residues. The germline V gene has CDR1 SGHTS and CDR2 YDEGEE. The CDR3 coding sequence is TGTGCCAGCAGCTTCTCGCGGGGGCCATACTACAATGAGCAGTTCTTC. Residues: CASSFSRGPYYNEQFF.

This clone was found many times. The CDR3 here is CASSPRQGETQYF. Here the CDR3 DNA reads TGTGCCAGCTCACCACGACAGGGGGAGACCCAGTACTTC. The chain has TRBV18 and TRBJ2-5, with TRBD1 identical over 8 bases. J lost 5 bases, V lost 1 base, and 0 bases had no gene match. The germline gives CDR1 KGHSH, CDR2 LQKENI. This CDR3 comprises 13 residues.

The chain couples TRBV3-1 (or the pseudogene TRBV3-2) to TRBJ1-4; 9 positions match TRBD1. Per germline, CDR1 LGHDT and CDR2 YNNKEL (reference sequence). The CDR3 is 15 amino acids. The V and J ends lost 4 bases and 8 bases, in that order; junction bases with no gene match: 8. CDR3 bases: TGTGCCAGCAGCCGCAACAGGGGGCGGGTAGAAAAACTGTTTTTT. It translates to CASSRNRGRVEKLFF.

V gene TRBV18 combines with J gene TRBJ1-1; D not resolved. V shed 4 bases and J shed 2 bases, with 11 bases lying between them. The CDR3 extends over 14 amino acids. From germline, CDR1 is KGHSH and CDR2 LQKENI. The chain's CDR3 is CASSQGGENTEAFF. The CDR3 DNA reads TGTGCCAGCTCACAGGGAGGAGAAAACACTGAAGCTTTCTTT.

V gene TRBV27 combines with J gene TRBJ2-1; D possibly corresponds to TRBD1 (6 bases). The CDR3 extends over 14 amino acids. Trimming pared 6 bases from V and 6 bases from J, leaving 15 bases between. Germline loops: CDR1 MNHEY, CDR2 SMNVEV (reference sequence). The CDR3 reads CASRLTGAFNEQFF. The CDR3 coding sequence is TGTGCCAGCAGATTGACAGGCGCCTTCAATGAGCAGTTCTTC.

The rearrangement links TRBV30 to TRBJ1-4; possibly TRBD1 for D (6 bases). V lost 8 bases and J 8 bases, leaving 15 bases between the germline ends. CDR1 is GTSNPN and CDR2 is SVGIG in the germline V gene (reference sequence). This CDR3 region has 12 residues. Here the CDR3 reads CAQNRVNEKLFF. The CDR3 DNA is TGTGCCCAGAACAGGGTAAACGAAAAACTGTTTTTT.

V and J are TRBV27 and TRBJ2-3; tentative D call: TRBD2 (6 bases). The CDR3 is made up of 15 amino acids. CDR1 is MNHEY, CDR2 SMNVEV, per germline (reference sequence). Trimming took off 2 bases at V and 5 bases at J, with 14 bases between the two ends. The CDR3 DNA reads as TGTGCCAGCAGTTTAGCGGGGATCGAGAGAGATACGCAGTATTTT. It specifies CASSLAGIERDTQYF.

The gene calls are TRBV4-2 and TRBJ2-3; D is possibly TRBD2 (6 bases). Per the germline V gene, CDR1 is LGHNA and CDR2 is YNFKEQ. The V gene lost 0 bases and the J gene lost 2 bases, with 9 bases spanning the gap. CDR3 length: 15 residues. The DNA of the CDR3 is TGTGCCAGCAGCCAAGATAGCGGTATCACAGATACGCAGTATTTT. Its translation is CASSQDSGITDTQYF.

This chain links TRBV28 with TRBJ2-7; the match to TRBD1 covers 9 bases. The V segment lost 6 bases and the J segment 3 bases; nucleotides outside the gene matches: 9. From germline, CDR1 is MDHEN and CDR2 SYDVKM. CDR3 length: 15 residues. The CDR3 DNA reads TGTGCCAGCAGCTCACCTGGGACAGGGAACTACGAGCAGTACTTC. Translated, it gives CASSSPGTGNYEQYF.

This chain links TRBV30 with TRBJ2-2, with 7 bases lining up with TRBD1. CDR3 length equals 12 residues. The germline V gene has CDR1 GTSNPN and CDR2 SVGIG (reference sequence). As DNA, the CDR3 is TGTGTTGGGACAGCGAACACCGGGGAGCTGTTTTTT. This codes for CVGTANTGELFF.

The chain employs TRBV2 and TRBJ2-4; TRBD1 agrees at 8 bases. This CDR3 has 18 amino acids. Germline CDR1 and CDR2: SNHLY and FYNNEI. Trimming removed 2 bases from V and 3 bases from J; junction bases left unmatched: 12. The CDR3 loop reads CASSESRTDRGGKNIQYF. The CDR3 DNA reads TGTGCCAGCAGTGAATCACGAACTGACAGGGGTGGCAAAAACATTCAGTACTTC.

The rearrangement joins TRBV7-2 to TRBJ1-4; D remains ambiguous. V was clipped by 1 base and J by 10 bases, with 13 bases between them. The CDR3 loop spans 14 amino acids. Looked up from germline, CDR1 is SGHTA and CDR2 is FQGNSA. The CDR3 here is CASSLEARLGKLFF. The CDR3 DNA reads TGTGCCAGCAGCTTAGAGGCCAGGCTCGGAAAACTGTTTTTT.

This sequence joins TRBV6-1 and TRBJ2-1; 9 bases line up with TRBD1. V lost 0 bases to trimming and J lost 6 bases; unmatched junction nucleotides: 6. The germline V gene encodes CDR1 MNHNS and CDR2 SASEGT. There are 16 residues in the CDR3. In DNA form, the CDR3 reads TGTGCCAGCAGTGAAGCGACGGGACAGGGTAGCAATGAGCAGTTCTTC. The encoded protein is CASSEATGQGSNEQFF.